This T cell receptor (beta chain) emerged from a study of patients and donors after allogeneic stem cell transplantation. TCRdb itself ran the RT-PCR reads through MiXCR, one entry per CDR3 protein. The sample lists about 160,000 distinct CDR3 sequences; 30% were seen once. This clonotype was counted only a few times. V lost 3 bases to trimming and J lost 7 bases, with 7 bases between them. The CDR3 contains 13 residues. Looked up from germline, CDR1 is MNHEY and CDR2 is SMNVEV (reference sequence). This sequence was found in a human donor who was either an allogeneic HSCT recipient or a stem cell or donor lymphocyte infusion donor (not recorded which). It is not recorded whose cells these are; they may come from a transplant donor. The source material was blood, either unsorted or a sorted T cell fraction (not recorded which). The genes are TRBV27 and TRBJ1-6, with D unresolved. The chain's CDR3 is CASSLGRNSPLHF. The CDR3 DNA reads as TGTGCCAGCAGTTTGGGCCGAAATTCACCCCTCCACTTT.